This T cell receptor (beta chain) came from a study of T cell responses to AZD1222 COVID-19 vaccine. Clones were read by immunoSEQ multiplex PCR, and TCRdb kept only the in-frame ones, dropping some. The table has 120,000 to 150,000 clones, about 92% seen once; the top ten hold approximately 5.3%. Trimming cost V 3 bases and J 7 bases; bases outside gene matches: 6. The CDR3 has 14 residues. Germline lookup yields CDR1 SGHAT and CDR2 FQDESV (reference sequence). The sequences come from peripheral blood, collected on day 0 of AZD1222 vaccination. The receptor's source is an adult in good health. The chain recombines TRBV11-1 with TRBJ2-7; 10 bases agree with TRBD1. The CDR3 is CASSFRTGGKEQYF. The CDR3 DNA sequence: TGTGCCAGCAGCTTTAGGACAGGGGGAAAGGAGCAGTACTTC. Looking up the rest from reference TRBV11-1 and TRBJ2-7 gives the full variable domain: EAEVAQSPRYKITEKSQAVAFWCDPISGHATLYWYRQILGQGPELLVQFQDESVVDDSQLPKDRFSAERLKGVDSTLKIQPAELGDSAMYLCASSFRTGGKEQYFGPGTRLTVT.